The entry that follows covers one T cell receptor (beta chain) sequence. It lacks a known antigen. Base qualities are not recorded, but no much larger clone differs from it by a single base. The CDR3 contains 15 residues, cysteine and phenylalanine counted. Only the CDR3 region is kept as DNA, spanning 45 bases read in frame from base 1. In the germline V gene, CDR1 corresponds to SGDLS and CDR2 to YYNGEE. V was cut back by 0 bases and J by 0 bases, leaving a gap of 10 bases between them. The sample belongs to a study of long-term antiretroviral therapy in people with HIV (dated by TCRdb to between 2021 and 2022). In the study overall: Collection of the earliest samples took place about a decade ahead of the 2015 WHO recommendation for immediate ART, at a time when ART was typically delayed until CD4 counts fell. Of the approximately 30 participants with HIV, fewer than twelve were female. No cross-contamination during QIAcube processing was shown when test extractions of a monoclonal T-cell line were performed alongside about 30 polyclonal samples. A retrospective serial study tested whether changes in peripheral blood TRB repertoire composition and diversity were associated with ART initiation and durable HIV suppression. A total of 192 cryopreserved PBMC samples were contributed to the cohort by 30 adults with confirmed HIV infection, with samples collected serially over a mean of approximately six years (range 1-12). Study-level results and caveats: Unsorted PBMC were profiled instead of sorted CD4+ and CD8+ T cells because pre-ART samples had limited cell numbers. Owing to limited PBMC availability, only the TCR beta chain was sequenced, without alpha chain pairing. Compared with controls, HIV repertoires had narrower CDR3 length ranges, and the network structure pointed to an antigen-experienced repertoire that shifted only slightly toward naive after ART. No data were available on ART adherence, viral resistance or therapy changes, limiting inferences about post-ART repertoire changes. A significant increase in TRB diversity was found to be associated with ART initiation, although TRB diversity was observed to remain significantly below that of transplant donor controls even after long-term ART. The samples span the years 2004 to 2017, and the ART regimens used may be less effective than current regimens. At every time point, the repertoire was dominated by expanded TRB clones first identified before ART initiation, although this dominance fluctuated and, in many PLHIV, declined after ART.

The immunoSEQ hsTCRB v3.0 assay was used at survey level resolution to sequence the TRB variable region. TRB sequencing targeted a depth of about 35,000-50,000 T-cell genomes per sample. Pooled TRB libraries were sequenced on an Illumina MiSeq with a v3 150-cycle kit. Per the authors' processing: Repertoire analysis ran in R within a reproducible Nextflow workflow covering QC, data transformation and analysis. LymphoSeq2, an R package for AIRR-Seq data exploration, was used to implement custom analyses. Four samples that yielded fewer than 5000 total TRB sequences were excluded, so that 150 to 200 HIV repertoires were analyzed. Among the 180 to 200 HIV repertoires that were kept, almost 60 were collected before ART initiation and roughly 130 were collected after ART initiation. Repertoires were downsampled to 5000 TRB nucleotide sequences, and summary statistics were averaged over 100 downsampling iterations. Only TRB sequences with CDR3 regions of at least seven amino acids were retained for analysis. Two measures captured diversity: a Shannon entropy-derived clonality score and the Gini coefficient. In the repertoire networks, any two of the top 5000 CDR3 amino acid sequences were connected whenever the two sequences differed by an edit distance of one. For TRB CDR3 amino acid sequences, antigen specificity groups and MHC restriction were predicted with GLIPH2. CDR3 amino acid sequences were matched against VDJdb and McPAS-TCR to flag known CMV, EBV, HIV or tissue antigen associations. Pre-ART, post-ART and control groups were compared with Wilcoxon signed-rank tests and Holm-Bonferroni correction. Drawn from immuneACCESS, this table holds only the in-frame rearrangements with V and J called that TCRdb kept. Clones are partly lost; checked studies trace under half to an unresolved V gene and leave the rest unexplained. V, J and clone size were drawn from that table, and D and trimming were deduced from the DNA. Within this sample are 20,000 to 25,000 clones, with roughly 80% of them counted one time only. Around 11% of the sample is held by the ten biggest clonotypes.

Inclusion was restricted to participants for whom at least one PBMC sample before ART initiation and at least two post-ART samples were available. All participants with HIV were treated in the United States of America. Before DNA extraction, cryopreserved samples containing roughly 0.85-11 million PBMC were thawed and washed. At the time of the earliest PBMC sample, participants with HIV were aged between roughly 23 and 60 years. PBMC samples were contributed by each participant from 1-4 timepoints before ART initiation and 2-8 timepoints after ART initiation, with a median of 7 samples. Serial HIV viral load, CD4+ T-cell count, ART history and demographic data were obtained for every participant. Using a Qiagen kit on a QIAcube, genomic DNA was extracted from unsorted PBMC, with samples processed in batches of 12.

The rearrangement joined TRBV9 to TRBJ2-7, with the identity of the D gene unclear. The receptor was isolated from a woman aged 40 to 50 with HIV. Sequencing used unsorted PBMCs, obtained 1.1 years before starting antiretroviral therapy. The encoded CDR3 is CASSVGAVSSYEQYF. The DNA is as follows: TGTGCCAGCAGCGTAGGGGCGGTTAGCTCCTACGAGCAGTACTTC.